Listed below are T cell receptor beta chains from one sample, sequenced in a study of T cell repertoires in cytomegalovirus infection. Their antigen targets remain unknown. TCRdb reprocessed the reads via MiXCR and lists one record per CDR3 protein. The table has fewer than 1,000,000 distinct CDR3 sequences, around a third seen once. The specimen was cultured CD8+ T cells from PBMCs, collected from culture after CMV antigen stimulation. These TCRs come from a human donor in good health (CMV status not recorded). Some clones in this sample may be carry-over from other donors' samples. Each CDR3 is given with its conserved first and last residue. D genes are given only for firm matches. Size is stated for part of the rows, as once, few or many counts, or as a class when the clone is expanded.

.	TRBJ1-2	.	TRBV4-1	CASSQVRHYGYTF	TGCGCCAGCAGCCAAGTCAGGCACTATGGCTACACCTTC
TRBD2	TRBJ2-2	many	TRBV7-6	CASSPGGPTGELFF	TGTGCCAGCAGCCCGGGAGGGCCCACCGGGGAGCTGTTTTTT
.	TRBJ1-5	.	TRBV19	CASSNAPETQPQHF	TGTGCCAGTAGTAACGCGCCCGAAACTCAGCCCCAGCATTTT
TRBD1	TRBJ1-1	.	TRBV11-2	CASSLALQGILNTEAFF	TGTGCCAGCAGCTTAGCATTACAGGGGATACTGAACACTGAAGCTTTCTTT
.	TRBJ1-2	few	TRBV7-2	CASSLVSGGYTF	TGTGCCAGCAGCTTAGTCAGCGGCGGCTACACCTTC
.	TRBJ1-1	.	TRBV4-1	CASSQALSEAFF	TGTGCCAGCAGCCAAGCTTTGTCAGAAGCTTTCTTT
.	TRBJ2-7	few	TRBV27	CASSRGPYSYEQYF	TGTGCCAGCAGTCGGGGACCCTATTCCTACGAGCAGTACTTC
.	TRBJ2-3	few	TRBV24-1	CATSDPTGGNTDTQYF	TGTGCCACCAGTGATCCCACTGGGGGCAACACAGATACGCAGTATTTT
TRBD1	TRBJ1-5	few	TRBV28	CASSFERQGGNQPQHF	TGTGCCAGCAGTTTTGAAAGACAGGGTGGCAATCAGCCCCAGCATTTT
.	TRBJ2-5	.	TRBV7-9	CASSLAPLGVEETQYF	TGTGCCAGCAGCTTAGCCCCCCTGGGGGTTGAAGAGACCCAGTACTTC
.	TRBJ2-1	.	TRBV27	CASSFPPGATNEQFF	TGTGCCAGCAGTTTTCCCCCGGGAGCCACGAATGAGCAGTTCTTC
.	TRBJ1-3	.	TRBV12-3/TRBV12-4	CASSTEIYREGVSGNTIYF	TGTGCCAGCAGCACTGAGATATACAGGGAAGGGGTCTCTGGAAACACCATATATTTT
TRBD2	TRBJ2-4	few	TRBV10-3	CAISETSGGAMHIQYF	TGTGCCATCAGTGAGACTAGCGGGGGGGCCATGCACATTCAGTACTTC
.	TRBJ2-5	many	TRBV12-3/TRBV12-4	CASSQGLRETQYF	TGTGCCAGCAGTCAAGGGCTTAGAGAGACCCAGTACTTC
TRBD2	TRBJ2-3	.	TRBV4-2	CASSQRLAGTRDTQYF	TGTGCCAGCAGCCAAAGGTTAGCGGGGACGAGGGATACGCAGTATTTT
.	TRBJ2-3	.	TRBV4-3	CTSSPRLSTDTQYF	TGCACCAGCAGCCCCCGGCTGAGCACAGATACGCAGTATTTT
.	TRBJ2-1	.	TRBV7-9	CASSLPRFGYNEQFF	TGTGCCAGCAGCTTACCTCGCTTTGGGTACAATGAGCAGTTCTTC
.	TRBJ2-2	.	TRBV5-5	CASSLANWLTGELFF	TGTGCCAGCAGCCTCGCCAACTGGCTCACCGGGGAGCTGTTTTTT
.	TRBJ2-1	.	TRBV10-2	CASKGSEQFF	TGCGCCAGCAAAGGAAGTGAGCAGTTCTTC
.	TRBJ2-3	.	TRBV28	CASSPPRAGPDTQYF	TGTGCCAGCAGTCCCCCGAGGGCAGGGCCAGATACGCAGTATTTT
TRBD1	TRBJ2-3	few	TRBV12-5	CASGLSDRGRGTQYF	TGTGCTAGTGGTTTGTCAGACAGGGGCCGGGGTACGCAGTATTTT
TRBD1	TRBJ2-4	many	TRBV7-9	CASSSLRGQLAKNIQYF	TGTGCCAGCAGCTCCCTTAGGGGACAGTTAGCCAAAAACATTCAGTACTTC
.	TRBJ2-3	few	TRBV4-1	CASSLSFGHTSTDTQYF	TGCGCCAGCAGCTTAAGCTTCGGACATACTAGCACAGATACGCAGTATTTT
.	TRBJ2-5	.	TRBV5-6	CASSPGRPAADETQYF	TGTGCCAGCAGCCCCGGACGTCCGGCTGCGGACGAGACCCAGTACTTC
TRBD2	TRBJ2-1	few	TRBV6-2/TRBV6-3	CASSLSGVFYNEQFF	TGTGCCAGCAGCCTTAGCGGGGTTTTCTACAATGAGCAGTTCTTC
TRBD1	TRBJ2-5	.	TRBV4-1	CASSQVQGDTETQYF	TGCGCCAGCAGCCAAGTCCAGGGGGACACAGAGACCCAGTACTTC
.	TRBJ1-5	.	TRBV19	CASSNRGQVNQPQHF	TGTGCCAGTAGTAACCGGGGGCAAGTCAATCAGCCCCAGCATTTT
TRBD2	TRBJ2-1	.	TRBV4-1	CASSQAAGGYNEQFF	TGCGCCAGCAGCCAAGCAGCGGGGGGGTACAATGAGCAGTTCTTC
.	TRBJ2-3	many	TRBV7-2	CASSINLEDTQYF	TGTGCCAGCAGCATAAACCTCGAGGATACGCAGTATTTT
TRBD2	TRBJ2-2	many	TRBV7-2	CASSLAGELAGGPGELFF	TGTGCCAGCAGCTTAGCGGGCGAACTAGCGGGAGGGCCCGGGGAGCTGTTTTTT
.	TRBJ1-2	once	TRBV5-6	CASSHGGGYGYTF	TGTGCCAGCAGCCATGGGGGAGGCTATGGCTACACCTTC
.	TRBJ1-3	few	TRBV7-6	CASSSTGTSGNTIYF	TGTGCCAGCAGCTCAACCGGGACTTCTGGAAACACCATATATTTT
TRBD1	TRBJ1-1	few	TRBV28	CASSFHGTGDTEAFF	TGTGCCAGCAGTTTCCACGGGACAGGGGACACTGAAGCTTTCTTT
TRBD1	TRBJ2-1	few	TRBV6-5	CASRNPGQGAHEQFF	TGTGCCAGCAGGAACCCGGGACAGGGAGCTCATGAGCAGTTCTTC
.	TRBJ2-5	.	TRBV4-1	CASSQGRGFNSETQYF	TGCGCCAGCAGCCAAGGAAGGGGATTTAATTCGGAGACCCAGTACTTC
TRBD1	TRBJ2-7	.	TRBV5-4	CASIAGTGGNEQYF	TGTGCCAGCATTGCCGGGACAGGGGGAAACGAGCAGTACTTC
TRBD2	TRBJ2-3	few	TRBV6-1	CASSDLSGGATDTQYF	TGTGCCAGCAGTGACCTCAGCGGGGGGGCCACAGATACGCAGTATTTT
.	TRBJ2-4	.	TRBV6-6	CASSNEGRRAKNIQYF	TGTGCCAGCAGTAATGAGGGCAGAAGAGCCAAAAACATTCAGTACTTC
.	TRBJ1-1	few	TRBV19	CASSIRGVNTEAFF	TGTGCCAGTAGTATTCGGGGCGTGAACACTGAAGCTTTCTTT
TRBD2	TRBJ2-2	many	TRBV12-3/TRBV12-4	CASTPVRGDTGELFF	TGTGCCAGCACCCCCGTGCGGGGGGACACCGGGGAGCTGTTTTTT
.	TRBJ2-1	many	TRBV7-2	CASSPSSGDYNEQFF	TGTGCCAGCAGCCCGTCCTCAGGGGATTACAATGAGCAGTTCTTC
TRBD1	TRBJ2-4	many	TRBV7-9	CASSFITGAENIQYF	TGTGCCAGCAGCTTTATAACAGGGGCGGAAAACATTCAGTACTTC
.	TRBJ1-1	.	TRBV5-1	CASSLNRMNTEAFF	TGCGCCAGCAGCTTGAACAGGATGAACACTGAAGCTTTCTTT
.	TRBJ1-5	.	TRBV9	CASSESGGKFQPQHF	TGTGCCAGCAGCGAATCCGGCGGAAAATTTCAGCCCCAGCATTTT
TRBD1	TRBJ1-5	many	TRBV7-2	CASSLSAGGSNQPQHF	TGTGCCAGCAGCTTATCCGCAGGGGGTAGCAATCAGCCCCAGCATTTT
.	TRBJ2-1	.	TRBV7-2	CASSLDYGARGAYNEQFF	TGTGCCAGCAGCTTAGATTACGGGGCCAGGGGCGCCTACAATGAGCAGTTCTTC
.	TRBJ2-1	few	TRBV7-8	CASSLDGGYYNEQFF	TGTGCCAGCAGCTTAGATGGGGGCTATTACAATGAGCAGTTCTTC
.	TRBJ1-6	.	TRBV9	CASSSRGTGGPLHF	TGTGCCAGCAGCTCCCGAGGGACGGGCGGACCCCTCCACTTT
TRBD1	TRBJ1-3	many	TRBV7-6	CASSSDGRGPGNTIYF	TGTGCCAGCAGCTCCGACGGCAGGGGGCCTGGAAACACCATATATTTT
.	TRBJ2-3	.	TRBV20-1	CSARDRAGRDTQYF	TGCAGTGCTAGAGATCGGGCAGGGCGAGATACGCAGTATTTT
.	TRBJ1-2	.	TRBV12-3/TRBV12-4	CASSLGRQLDGYTF	TGTGCCAGCAGTTTAGGGAGACAGTTGGATGGCTACACCTTC
TRBD1	TRBJ1-2	.	TRBV6-8	CATGTGSYGYTF	TGTGCCACCGGGACAGGGAGCTATGGCTACACCTTC
.	TRBJ2-7	few	TRBV7-6	CASSLVEAPGAYEQYF	TGTGCCAGCAGCTTAGTAGAAGCGCCAGGGGCTTACGAGCAGTACTTC